The sequence of this TCR beta chain was determined in a study of blood T cell repertoires in COVID-19 (dated by TCRdb to 2020 to 2022). Context from the whole study: Samples from collaborators originated in the United States, Italy and Spain and spanned both the acute and convalescent phases of COVID-19. The prospective study material was composed of cDNA or gDNA derived from T cells, B-cell-depleted T cells, or PBMCs. The dataset comprised deeply sampled blood TCRbeta repertoires from subjects exposed to, actively infected with, or recovered from COVID-19. The repertoires were released in a freely available public database meant as a resource for research on the immune response to SARS-CoV-2. Samples were obtained from the ongoing ImmuneRACE study (first 160 participants) and from over 1,000 subjects provided by 6 global collaborators. Sample metadata almost always included a de-identified subject ID, COVID-19 status, age in years and sex. HLA class I and class II types, where available, came from metadata supplied by the sample provider rather than from assay-based typing.

Whole blood was collected in K2EDTA tubes by collaborating institutions according to the institutions' own protocols. Collaborator samples were shipped for TCRbeta analysis as frozen whole blood, isolated PBMCs, or DNA extracted from either sample type. Study-level results and caveats: Clinical and demographic metadata were provided uncurated, with the amount varying by source and participant.

The immunoSEQ Assay, a bias-controlled multiplex PCR, was used to amplify TCRbeta CDR3 regions from genomic DNA. The published analysis was carried out like this. The number of nucleated cells in each sample was estimated by amplification of reference gene primers within the assay. To quantify the absolute abundance of each unique TCRbeta CDR3 rearrangement, sequence reads were collapsed and filtered. Productive Simpson clonality was computed per sample as the square root of Simpson's diversity index over productive rearrangements. As stored in TCRdb, this immuneACCESS dataset retains in-frame rearrangements with V and J assigned. A fraction of the clones does not appear; measured against another copy, unresolved V genes explain less than half of the discrepancy, and the remainder lacks a known reason. That table supplies the V and J calls and clone size; D and trimming were determined from the DNA. Recorded for this sample are tens of thousands of clones; around 82% of them occurred a single time. About 16% of the sample is taken by the ten largest.

CDR1 and CDR2 are read off the germline V gene (reference sequence) as GTSNPN and SVGIG. Trimming at the junction amounts to 4 bases on V and 3 bases on J, and the germline ends lie 13 bases apart. There are 13 amino acids in the CDR3, from cysteine to phenylalanine inclusive. Of the read, only the CDR3 DNA is kept; its 39 bases are in frame from base 1. Comments on this clone: No antigen is known for it. No qualities accompany the bases; no much larger clone lies one base away.

Input material: peripheral blood. Rearrangement joined TRBV30 to TRBJ2-7; matching of 5 bases hints at TRBD2 as the D gene. This TCR was sampled from an elderly man with active COVID-19. Read as DNA, the sequence is TGTGCCTGGACCCGCGGCGGACTCTACGAGCAGTACTTC. Translated, this gives CAWTRGGLYEQYF.